This T cell receptor (beta chain) was found in a study of early T cells in non-severe SARS-CoV-2 infection. Study-wide results and caveats: Anti-spike CD8 responses were favored by VDJdb matching, which missed private and CD4 specificities.

The germline V and J ends were trimmed by 0 bases and 13 bases, with 13 bases remaining between them. CDR1 is SGHAT and CDR2 is FQNNGV in the germline V gene. The CDR3 consists of 13 residues. On this clonotype: The antigen remains unidentified.

Individual cDNA molecules were tagged with unique molecular identifiers, the study reported. MiXCR was run by TCRdb on the 5' RACE reads, yielding one entry per CDR3 protein. The sample lists approximately 99,000 distinct CDR3 sequences; about 12% were seen once. The receptor's source is an adult who was a healthcare worker with PCR-confirmed SARS-CoV-2 infection or an uninfected control (not recorded which). Sequenced material: whole blood. The chain is built from TRBV11-2 and TRBJ2-1; D is perhaps TRBD2 (6 bases). The CDR3 here is CASSLELREIQFF. CDR3 DNA: TGTGCCAGCAGCTTAGAACTCCGGGAGATACAGTTCTTC.